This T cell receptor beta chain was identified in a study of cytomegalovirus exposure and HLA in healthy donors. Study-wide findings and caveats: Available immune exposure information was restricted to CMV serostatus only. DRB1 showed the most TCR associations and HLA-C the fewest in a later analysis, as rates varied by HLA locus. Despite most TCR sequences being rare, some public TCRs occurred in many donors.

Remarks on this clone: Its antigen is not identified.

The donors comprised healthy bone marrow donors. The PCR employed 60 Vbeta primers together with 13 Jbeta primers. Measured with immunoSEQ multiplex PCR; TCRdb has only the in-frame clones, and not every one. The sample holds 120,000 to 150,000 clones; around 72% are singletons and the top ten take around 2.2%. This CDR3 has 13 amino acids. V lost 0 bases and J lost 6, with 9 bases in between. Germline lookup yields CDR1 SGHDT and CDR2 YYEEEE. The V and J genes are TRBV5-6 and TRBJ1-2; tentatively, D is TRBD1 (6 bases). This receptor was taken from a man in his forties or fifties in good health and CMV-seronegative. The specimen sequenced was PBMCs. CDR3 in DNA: TGTGCCAGCAGCTTGGTGGCAGGGGATGGCTACACCTTC. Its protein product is CASSLVAGDGYTF. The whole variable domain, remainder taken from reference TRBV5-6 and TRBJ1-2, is DAGVTQSPTHLIKTRGQQVTLRCSPKSGHDTVSWYQQALGQGPQFIFQYYEEEERQRGNFPDRFSGHQFPNYSSELNVNALLLGDSALYLCASSLVAGDGYTFGSGTRLTVV.